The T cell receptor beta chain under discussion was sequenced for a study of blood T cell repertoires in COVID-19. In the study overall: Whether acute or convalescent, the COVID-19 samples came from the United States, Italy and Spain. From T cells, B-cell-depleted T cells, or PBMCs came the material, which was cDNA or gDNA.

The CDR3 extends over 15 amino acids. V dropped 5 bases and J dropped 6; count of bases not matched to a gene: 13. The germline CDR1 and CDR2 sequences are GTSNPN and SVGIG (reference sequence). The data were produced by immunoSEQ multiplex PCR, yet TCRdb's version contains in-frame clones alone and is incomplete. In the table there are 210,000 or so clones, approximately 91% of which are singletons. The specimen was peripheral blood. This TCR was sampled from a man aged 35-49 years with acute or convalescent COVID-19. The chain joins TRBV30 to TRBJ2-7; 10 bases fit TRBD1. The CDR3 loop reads CAWDPGQGGPGEQYF. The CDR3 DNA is TGTGCCTGGGACCCTGGACAGGGGGGACCGGGCGAGCAGTACTTC.